Below, 5 T cell receptor beta chains from the same sample are listed, as sequenced in a study of T cell responses to AZD1222 COVID-19 vaccine. The repertoire was sequenced with immunoSEQ multiplex PCR; TCRdb's copy has only in-frame clones and lacks some. The repertoire includes over 100,000 clones, roughly nine tenths of them detected once, and approximately 7.6% sits in the top ten. This sample comprised peripheral blood, obtained on day 0 of AZD1222 vaccination. These receptors originate from an adult in good health.

The table lists this clone with a count of one. Other nucleotide sequences from this sample produce the same CDR3. The J gene is TRBJ2-3, the V gene TRBV12-3 or TRBV12-4, with D unresolved. V shed 2 bases and J shed 1 base, with 4 bases lying between them. CDR3 length: 13 amino acids. The CDR3 here is CASSLSGTDTQYF. In DNA, the CDR3 is TGTGCCAGCAGTTTATCCGGCACAGATACGCAGTATTTT.

Details on this clone: This CDR3 is also generated by other DNA sequences in the sample. The chain links TRBV6-5 to TRBJ2-7, with 9 bases lining up with TRBD1. The CDR3 consists of 14 residues. CDR1 is MNHEY and CDR2 is SVGAGI in the germline V gene. J lost 1 base, V lost 6 bases, and 4 bases had no gene match. The CDR3 loop is CASSLDRGSYEQYF. The CDR3 DNA reads as TGTGCCAGCAGCCTGGACAGGGGATCCTACGAGCAGTACTTC.

The chain uses TRBV7-2 and TRBJ2-4; 13 bases are shared with TRBD2. Looked up from germline, CDR1 is SGHTA and CDR2 is FQGNSA. The J segment lost 7 bases and the V segment lost 5 bases, leaving 8 bases of the junction unmatched. The CDR3 length is 16 residues. The CDR3: CASSLGTSGTSNIQYF. The CDR3 region has the DNA TGTGCCAGCAGCCTAGGGACTAGCGGGACGTCGAACATTCAGTACTTC.

This sequence joins TRBV7-9 and TRBJ2-1; 10 nucleotides agree with TRBD2. Trimming at V came to 5 bases and at J to 8 bases, leaving 9 bases not matched to a gene. The CDR3 is 15 residues long. Germline V CDR1 and CDR2: SEHNR, FQNEAQ (reference sequence). DNA for the CDR3: TGTGCCAGCAGCCTGGGGAGCGGGAGGGCCGATGAGCAGTTCTTC. Encoded protein: CASSLGSGRADEQFF.

V is TRBV6-5 and J is TRBJ1-1, with a tentative D call TRBD1 (5 bases). CDR1 is MNHEY and CDR2 is SVGAGI in the germline V gene. CDR3 length: 12 amino acids. V gave up 6 bases and J gave up 5 bases, with 10 bases separating them. The CDR3 region is CASRGLGTEAFF. DNA of the CDR3: TGTGCCAGCAGGGGACTAGGGACTGAAGCTTTCTTT.